Below are 30 T cell receptor beta chains sequenced from a single sample in a study of blood T cell repertoires in COVID-19. Profiled with immunoSEQ multiplex PCR; TCRdb holds only in-frame clones, not every one. Seen here are approximately 480,000 clones, approximately 86% observed once, and the top ten hold about 0.65%. The sequenced sample was PBMCs or T cells enriched from blood (not recorded which). The receptors shown here come from a woman aged 18-29 years who had recovered from COVID-19.

The CDR3 DNA reads TGCGCCAGCAGCGGACAGTTAATGAACACTGAAGCTTTCTTT. This sequence encodes CASSGQLMNTEAFF. The gene calls are TRBV5-1 and TRBJ1-1; D perhaps matches TRBD1 (6 bases). Trimming pared 4 bases from V and 0 bases from J, leaving 10 bases between. The germline gives CDR1 SGHRS, CDR2 YFSETQ. The CDR3 has 14 residues.

V and J are TRBV29-1 and TRBJ1-3, with no clear D. Trimming stripped 7 bases from V and 2 bases from J, with 15 bases between. Germline CDR1 reads SQVTM; CDR2 reads ANQGSEA. CDR3 length: 14 residues. CDR3 sequence: CSAFVADAGNTIYF. CDR3 in DNA: TGCAGCGCGTTTGTAGCAGACGCTGGAAACACCATATATTTT.

The chain uses TRBV2 and TRBJ1-2, with unresolved D. Trimming pared 4 bases from V and 0 bases from J, leaving 18 bases between. Germline values: CDR1 SNHLY, CDR2 FYNNEI. The CDR3 is 17 amino acids. The CDR3 loop is CASSVEFSGLTNYGYTF. CDR3 nucleotides: TGTGCCAGCAGTGTAGAGTTTTCGGGTCTGACTAACTATGGCTACACCTTC.

This chain uses TRBV29-1 with TRBJ2-3; perhaps TRBD1 as D (5 bases). V shed 5 bases and J shed 3 bases, with 9 bases lying between them. CDR1 is SQVTM, CDR2 ANQGSEA, per germline. CDR3 length: 12 amino acids. Written as DNA, the CDR3 is TGCAGCGTTACCAAGGGGACAGATACGCAGTATTTT. This codes for CSVTKGTDTQYF.

The V gene is TRBV12-5, the J gene TRBJ1-5; 7 nucleotides line up with TRBD1. Germline-derived CDR1 and CDR2 are LGHNT and FRNRAP. The CDR3 runs 14 residues. Germline trimming cut 2 bases from V and 2 bases from J; bases unmatched to any gene: 0. DNA for the CDR3: TGTGCTAGTGGTTTGACAGGGGGCAATCAGCCCCAGCATTTT. The encoded protein is CASGLTGGNQPQHF.

The chain employs TRBV2 and TRBJ1-1; D unclear. CDR3 length equals 15 residues. The germline V gene has CDR1 SNHLY and CDR2 FYNNEI. Trimming left V 1 base short and J 1 base short, with 10 bases between. The CDR3 coding sequence is TGTGCCAGCAGTGAAGTCGGGTATGAGAACACTGAAGCTTTCTTT. This gives the protein CASSEVGYENTEAFF.

The chain recombines TRBV18 with TRBJ2-2, with 11 bases lining up with TRBD2. The CDR3 has 18 residues. Germline CDR1 and CDR2: KGHSH and LQKENI. V lost 3 bases and J lost 3; bases outside the gene matches: 9. DNA for the CDR3: TGTGCCAGCTCACCGATTAGCGGGGGGGCCGTCGACACCGGGGAGCTGTTTTTT. Encoded protein: CASSPISGGAVDTGELFF.

The chain employs TRBV12-3 or TRBV12-4 and TRBJ2-3, with D perhaps TRBD1 (5 bases). The length of the CDR3 is 13 residues. Trimming cost V 5 bases and J 6 bases, with 12 bases left between them. CDR3 sequence (DNA): TGTGCCAGCAGTCTCCAAGGGGTCGATACGCAGTATTTT. Translating gives CASSLQGVDTQYF.

This chain uses TRBV2 with TRBJ2-3; D gene ambiguous. The V end lost 5 bases, the J end lost 2 bases, and 11 bases lay between the germline ends. Germline lookup yields CDR1 SNHLY and CDR2 FYNNEI. This CDR3 has 14 amino acids. CDR3 amino acids: CASSSNGDTDTQYF. CDR3 DNA: TGTGCCAGCAGTTCGAACGGAGACACAGATACGCAGTATTTT.

This chain joins TRBV2 and TRBJ1-4; D is uncertain. The CDR3 covers 14 residues. V lost 3 bases and J lost 6, with 11 bases in between. The germline V gene has CDR1 SNHLY and CDR2 FYNNEI. The CDR3: CASSEWRGDEKLFF. The CDR3 DNA sequence: TGTGCCAGCAGTGAGTGGAGAGGCGATGAAAAACTGTTTTTT.

The chain recombines TRBV2 with TRBJ1-1; 7 nucleotides agree with TRBD1. This CDR3 has 15 amino acids. Germline V gene sequence: CDR1 SNHLY, CDR2 FYNNEI. The junction had 11 bases not matched to a gene; V was cut back by 7 bases and J by 3 bases. The CDR3 DNA is TGTGCCAGCAACGGACAGGCCATAGGGGACACTGAAGCTTTCTTT. Translated, it gives CASNGQAIGDTEAFF.

This sequence joins TRBV28 and TRBJ1-2; 7 nucleotides align to TRBD1. Trimming took 5 bases from V and 4 from J; bases not matched to a gene: 10. The length of the CDR3 is 15 residues. Germline-derived CDR1 and CDR2 are MDHEN and SYDVKM. CDR3 in amino acids: CASSLGPTGSYGYTF. CDR3 bases: TGTGCCAGCAGTCTAGGCCCGACAGGGAGCTATGGCTACACCTTC.

The genes are TRBV15 and TRBJ1-3, with 10 bases that match TRBD1. With 5 bases clipped from V and 6 bases from J, the junction kept 13 bases outside the gene matches. Germline V lookup: CDR1 LNHNV, CDR2 YYDKDF (reference sequence). This CDR3 contains 17 residues. The CDR3 spells CATSGGGTGTGENTIYF. The CDR3 DNA reads as TGTGCCACCAGCGGGGGGGGGACTGGGACAGGGGAAAACACCATATATTTT. The full variable domain, with the rest looked up from reference TRBV15 and TRBJ1-3, is DAMVIQNPRYQVTQFGKPVTLSCSQTLNHNVMYWYQQKSSQAPKLLFHYYDKDFNNEADTPDNFQSRRPNTSFCFLDIRSPGLGDTAMYLCATSGGGTGTGENTIYFGEGSWLTVV.

V and J are TRBV6-1 and TRBJ1-2; 9 bases map to TRBD1. This CDR3 is 15 amino acids long. Germline CDR1 reads MNHNS; CDR2 reads SASEGT. The V gene end was trimmed by 2 bases and the J gene end by 4 bases; junction bases not matched to a gene: 5. CDR3 DNA sequence: TGTGCCAGCAGTGAAACGGGACAGGGAAGCTATGGCTACACCTTC. It specifies CASSETGQGSYGYTF.

This clone was observed once. J is TRBJ2-7 and V is TRBV10-3, with D unresolved. Germline CDR1 ENHRY, CDR2 SYGVKD. V lost 4 bases to trimming and J lost 2 bases, with 9 bases between them. CDR3 length: 13 residues. The CDR3 coding sequence is TGTGCCATCAGTGGAGAAGTCACCTACGAGCAGTACTTC. Its protein product is CAISGEVTYEQYF.

The rearrangement links TRBV14 to TRBJ1-2; unclear D gene. V gave up 4 bases and J gave up 6 bases, with 9 bases separating them. CDR3 length: 12 residues. Per germline, CDR1 SGHDN and CDR2 FVKESK. The CDR3 DNA reads as TGTGCCAGCAGCCCGCGCGCCGATGGCTACACCTTC. Its translation: CASSPRADGYTF.

The chain carries TRBV5-1 and TRBJ2-2, with D perhaps TRBD1 (6 bases). The germline V gene encodes CDR1 SGHRS and CDR2 YFSETQ. The CDR3 extends over 14 amino acids. The V end lost 4 bases, the J end lost 3 bases, and 10 bases lay between the germline ends. The CDR3 DNA sequence: TGCGCCAGCAGCCTATACAGGGACACCGGGGAGCTGTTTTTT. It yields the protein CASSLYRDTGELFF.

The chain recombines TRBV5-6 with TRBJ1-5; D perhaps matches TRBD1 (6 bases). The CDR3 sequence is 16 residues long. Germline CDR1 is SGHDT and CDR2 is YYEEEE. V shed 0 bases and J shed 0 bases, with 10 bases lying between them. For the CDR3, the DNA is TGTGCCAGCAGCTTGGCAGGGGTTAATAGCAATCAGCCCCAGCATTTT. Translating gives CASSLAGVNSNQPQHF. The entire variable domain, with the rest obtained from reference TRBV5-6 and TRBJ1-5, is as follows: DAGVTQSPTHLIKTRGQQVTLRCSPKSGHDTVSWYQQALGQGPQFIFQYYEEEERQRGNFPDRFSGHQFPNYSSELNVNALLLGDSALYLCASSLAGVNSNQPQHFGDGTRLSIL.

The chain recombines TRBV19 with TRBJ1-6; D is perhaps TRBD1 (5 bases). The germline V gene encodes CDR1 LNHDA and CDR2 SQIVND (reference sequence). The CDR3 is made up of 15 amino acids. The ends were cut back, 3 bases at V and 7 bases at J, with 13 bases in the middle. This CDR3 reads CASSMGTYENSPLHF. The CDR3 DNA sequence: TGTGCCAGTAGTATGGGGACTTACGAAAATTCACCCCTCCACTTT. Combining the CDR3 with reference TRBV19 and TRBJ1-6 gives the whole variable domain DGGITQSPKYLFRKEGQNVTLSCEQNLNHDAMYWYRQDPGQGLRLIYYSQIVNDFQKGDIAEGYSVSREKKESFPLTVTSAQKNPTAFYLCASSMGTYENSPLHFGNGTRLTVT.

This clone is a singleton in its sample. The V and J genes are TRBV2 and TRBJ2-7; D may be TRBD2 (6 bases). Germline V gene data show CDR1 as SNHLY and CDR2 as FYNNEI. The CDR3 is made up of 14 amino acids. Trimming cost V 3 bases and J 5 bases, with 14 bases left between them. The CDR3 spells CASSDRLGAHEQYF. The CDR3 DNA reads as TGTGCCAGCAGTGATAGACTAGGGGCCCACGAGCAGTACTTC. The full variable domain, with the rest looked up from reference TRBV2 and TRBJ2-7, is EPEVTQTPSHQVTQMGQEVILRCVPISNHLYFYWYRQILGQKVEFLVSFYNNEISEKSEIFDDQFSVERPDGSNFTLKIRSTKLEDSAMYFCASSDRLGAHEQYFGPGTRLTVT.

The V gene is TRBV4-1, the J gene TRBJ1-2, with TRBD1 identical over 9 bases. V shed 0 bases, J shed 4 bases, and the junction held 3 bases outside the gene matches. Looked up from germline, CDR1 is MGHRA and CDR2 is YSYEKL. This CDR3 is built from 15 residues. This CDR3 reads CASSQDRDRVYGYTF. The CDR3, as DNA: TGCGCCAGCAGCCAAGATCGGGACAGGGTCTATGGCTACACCTTC.

V gene TRBV18 combines with J gene TRBJ2-1, with 9 bases that match TRBD1. CDR1 and CDR2 from the germline V gene are KGHSH and LQKENI. V lost 4 bases, J lost 6 bases, and 10 bases stayed unmatched. This CDR3 is built from 16 residues. The CDR3 nucleotides are TGTGCCAGCTCACACACAAGGGACAGGGTGACCAATGAGCAGTTCTTC. Protein sequence: CASSHTRDRVTNEQFF.

This chain links TRBV29-1 with TRBJ1-1, with D maybe TRBD1 (6 bases). Trimming stripped 7 bases from V and 1 base from J, with 16 bases between. Looked up from germline, CDR1 is SQVTM and CDR2 is ANQGSEA. The CDR3 covers 14 residues. CDR3 region: CSAAASRGNTEAFF. Here the CDR3 DNA reads TGCAGCGCCGCTGCCAGCAGGGGGAACACTGAAGCTTTCTTT.

The V and J genes are TRBV5-6 and TRBJ2-1, with 7 bases fitting TRBD1. The J segment lost 15 bases and the V segment lost 4 bases, leaving 10 bases of the junction unmatched. The germline V gene encodes CDR1 SGHDT and CDR2 YYEEEE. The CDR3 length is 12 residues. The chain's CDR3 is CASSTKGAPRFF. The CDR3 nucleotides read TGTGCCAGCAGCACGAAGGGGGCCCCGCGGTTCTTC.

The chain recombines TRBV5-1 with TRBJ1-6; no clear D. The V gene's germline CDR1 is SGHRS and CDR2 YFSETQ. The CDR3 runs to 15 residues. Trimming pared 0 bases from V and 3 bases from J, leaving 7 bases between. The CDR3 protein is CASSLDTVYNSPLHF. The CDR3 nucleotides are TGCGCCAGCAGCTTGGATACGGTCTATAATTCACCCCTCCACTTT.

This sequence joins TRBV29-1 and TRBJ1-1; D is possibly TRBD1 (5 bases). Germline V gives CDR1 SQVTM, CDR2 ANQGSEA. This CDR3 is built from 12 residues. Trimming shortened V by 6 bases and J by 7 bases, and 15 bases separated the two germline ends. CDR3 sequence: CSVGRGEGEAFF. The CDR3 coding sequence is TGCAGCGTCGGGAGAGGGGAAGGTGAAGCTTTCTTT.

This chain joins TRBV7-9 and TRBJ1-2; TRBD1 matches at 7 bases. V trimming: 5 bases; J trimming: 0 bases; junction bases outside the gene matches: 9. Germline CDR1 and CDR2: SEHNR and FQNEAQ (reference sequence). This CDR3 contains 16 residues. CDR3: CASSKSQGFSNYGYTF. The DNA of the CDR3 is TGTGCCAGCAGCAAATCACAGGGGTTTTCTAACTATGGCTACACCTTC.

The chain carries TRBV6-4 and TRBJ2-3, with TRBD2 matching 7 bases. Losses at the gene ends were 3 bases for V and 1 base for J; bases not matched to a gene: 4. CDR1 and CDR2 (germline): MRHNA, SNTAGT. The CDR3 runs to 15 residues. The CDR3 DNA reads as TGTGCCAGCAGTGAATCCAGCGGGGGCACAGATACGCAGTATTTT. Its protein is CASSESSGGTDTQYF.

V and J are TRBV12-2 and TRBJ1-1; the table's D call TRBD1 went unverified against the DNA. TRBV12-2 constitutes a pseudogene. This CDR3 is 14 amino acids long. Written as DNA, the CDR3 is TGTGCAAGTCGCTCATGGGACAGGGTTGGTGAAGCTTTCTTT. Translating it yields CASRSWDRVGEAFF.

This clone was seen a handful of times. This chain connects TRBV24-1 to TRBJ1-1, with D possibly matching TRBD1 (5 bases). The germline gives CDR1 KGHDR, CDR2 SFDVKD. The length of the CDR3 is 15 residues. The germline V and J ends were trimmed by 0 bases and 5 bases, with 12 bases remaining between them. This CDR3 reads CATSDLPGKKTEAFF. The CDR3 DNA reads TGTGCCACCAGTGATTTGCCAGGGAAGAAAACTGAAGCTTTCTTT.